Listed below are T cell receptor beta chains from one sample, sequenced in a study of cytomegalovirus exposure and HLA in healthy donors. Generated by immunoSEQ multiplex PCR, the TCRdb table keeps only in-frame clones and is missing some. The ten most abundant clones cover about 1% of a sample with about 200,000 clones. Sample: PBMCs. Source of these receptors: a girl aged 2-10 years in good health and CMV-seropositive. CDR3s include the opening cysteine and the closing phenylalanine or tryptophan. D genes are given only for firm matches.

J: TRBJ1-2; D: -; V: TRBV11-2; DNA: TGTGCCAGCAGCCATCCCGGGGTAATGGGGGGCTACACCTTC; CDR3: CASSHPGVMGGYTF
J: TRBJ1-5; D: -; V: TRBV28; DNA: TGTGCCAGCAGTCTCCAGACAGGACGGAAGCATTTT; CDR3: CASSLQTGRKHF
J: TRBJ1-1; D: -; V: TRBV9; DNA: TGTGCCAGCAGCGGTACAACGGGATTCGCGAACACTGAAGCTTTCTTT; CDR3: CASSGTTGFANTEAFF
J: TRBJ2-7; D: TRBD2; V: TRBV28; DNA: TGTGCCAGCAGCGGGGGGCTAGCGGGAGAAGTCGGGCAGTACTTC; CDR3: CASSGGLAGEVGQYF
J: TRBJ1-3; D: -; V: TRBV7-6; DNA: TGTGCCAGCAGCTTAGGGGTACAGGGCACCATATATTTT; CDR3: CASSLGVQGTIYF
J: TRBJ2-3; D: -; V: TRBV19; DNA: TGTGCCAGTAGTATAGATGGGCCGTCTAGCGGCACAGATACGCAGTATTTT; CDR3: CASSIDGPSSGTDTQYF
J: TRBJ2-7; D: TRBD1; V: TRBV19; DNA: TGTGCCAGTACCCCGACAGGGACGGCCTACGAGCAGTACTTC; CDR3: CASTPTGTAYEQYF
J: TRBJ2-7; D: -; V: TRBV6-5; DNA: TGTGCCAGCAGCGGGGTGGGATTTTACGAGCAGTACTTC; CDR3: CASSGVGFYEQYF
J: TRBJ2-1; D: TRBD2; V: TRBV7-2; DNA: TGTGCCAGCAGCTTGCGGGAGCGTGCCTACAATGAGCAGTTCTTC; CDR3: CASSLRERAYNEQFF
J: TRBJ2-7; D: -; V: TRBV5-4; DNA: TGTGCCAGCAGGTACTCGGGGGAGTTCCCTCACGAGCAGTACTTC; CDR3: CASRYSGEFPHEQYF
J: TRBJ2-7; D: TRBD2; V: TRBV5-1; DNA: TGCGCCAGCAGCGGGACTAGTCCCTCCTACGAGCAGTACTTC; CDR3: CASSGTSPSYEQYF
J: TRBJ2-5; D: TRBD2; V: TRBV5-1; DNA: TGCGCCAGCAGCGCCCGACTAGCGGGAGGGCCGGTAGAGACCCAGTACTTC; CDR3: CASSARLAGGPVETQYF
J: TRBJ1-5; D: -; V: TRBV27; DNA: TGTGCCAGCAGTTTAGTTGGTCGGGGAAGAGGAAATCAGCCCCAGCATTTT; CDR3: CASSLVGRGRGNQPQHF
J: TRBJ1-3; D: -; V: TRBV28; DNA: TGTGCCAGCAGTTTCGACAGACCCTCTGGAAACACCATATATTTT; CDR3: CASSFDRPSGNTIYF
J: TRBJ2-5; D: TRBD2; V: TRBV14; DNA: TGTGCCAGCAGCCGACGGACTAGCGGTTCTGGGGAGACCCAGTACTTC; CDR3: CASSRRTSGSGETQYF
J: TRBJ1-5; D: TRBD1; V: TRBV15; DNA: TGTGCCACCAGCATTATAGACAGGGAGAGTCAGCCCCAGCATTTT; CDR3: CATSIIDRESQPQHF
J: TRBJ2-5; D: -; V: TRBV30; DNA: TGTGCCGGGGACATGTACCAAGAGACCCAGTACTTC; CDR3: CAGDMYQETQYF
J: TRBJ2-5; D: TRBD1; V: TRBV10-1; DNA: TGCGCCAGCTCTTCGGACAGGATCCTCCAAGAGACCCAGTACTTC; CDR3: CASSSDRILQETQYF
J: TRBJ1-2; D: -; V: TRBV28; DNA: TGTGCCAGCAGTGCCCGACAGGTACTATATGGCTACACCTTC; CDR3: CASSARQVLYGYTF
J: TRBJ2-2; D: -; V: TRBV18; DNA: TGTGCCAGCTCACCACCCTCAGGACAGAACACCGGGGAGCTGTTTTTT; CDR3: CASSPPSGQNTGELFF
J: TRBJ2-1; D: TRBD1; V: TRBV6-5; DNA: TGTGCCAGCAGTCCCAGGGGGAAGTCCTACAATGAGCAGTTCTTC; CDR3: CASSPRGKSYNEQFF
J: TRBJ2-5; D: TRBD2; V: TRBV7-8; DNA: TGTGCCAGCAGCCCGTATAGCGGGAGAGAACAAGAGACCCAGTACTTC; CDR3: CASSPYSGREQETQYF
J: TRBJ1-2; D: -; V: TRBV28; DNA: TGTGCCAGCAGTTGGGGCCGCAGGGGAGTCGGCTACACCTTC; CDR3: CASSWGRRGVGYTF
J: TRBJ2-1; D: TRBD1; V: TRBV7-2; DNA: TGTGCCAGCAGCTTCCGGACAGGGGGGAATGAGCAGTTCTTC; CDR3: CASSFRTGGNEQFF
J: TRBJ2-5; D: -; V: TRBV6-1; DNA: TGTGCCAGCACCCCAGGAGGGGAGACCCAGTACTTC; CDR3: CASTPGGETQYF
J: TRBJ1-1; D: -; V: TRBV29-1; DNA: TGCAGCGCCCGGGTTCTAGGGGATGAAGCTTTCTTT; CDR3: CSARVLGDEAFF
J: TRBJ2-5; D: TRBD1; V: TRBV5-1; DNA: TGCGCCAGCAGCTCGGGACAGCCGAACCTCTTACAAGAGACCCAGTACTTC; CDR3: CASSSGQPNLLQETQYF
J: TRBJ2-3; D: -; V: TRBV7-6; DNA: TGTGCCAGCAGCTTAGCGAGGGGGAGCCAGGGCACAGATACGCAGTATTTT; CDR3: CASSLARGSQGTDTQYF
J: TRBJ2-2; D: -; V: TRBV29-1; DNA: TGCAGCGTTGAAACTAGTGCGGTGTTTAGTTTAGGGGAGCTGTTTTTT; CDR3: CSVETSAVFSLGELFF
J: TRBJ2-1; D: TRBD1; V: TRBV9; DNA: TGTGCCAGCAACTCGGGACAGGGATCAAATGAGCAGTTCTTC; CDR3: CASNSGQGSNEQFF
J: TRBJ2-7; D: TRBD2; V: TRBV6-5; DNA: TGTGCCAGCAGTTACTCGAGTGGGACTAGCGGGGCCGAGCAGTACTTC; CDR3: CASSYSSGTSGAEQYF
J: TRBJ1-1; D: -; V: TRBV29-1; DNA: TGCAGCGTTGGACAACAGAAGAACACTGAAGCTTTCTTT; CDR3: CSVGQQKNTEAFF
J: TRBJ1-5; D: TRBD1; V: TRBV11-2; DNA: TGTGCCAGCAGCTCTACAACAGGGGCAGGGAATCAGCCCCAGCATTTT; CDR3: CASSSTTGAGNQPQHF
J: TRBJ2-7; D: -; V: TRBV9; DNA: TGTGCCAGCAGCCCCAGAGAGGGCTACGAGCAGTACTTC; CDR3: CASSPREGYEQYF
J: TRBJ2-5; D: TRBD2; V: TRBV6-1; DNA: TGTGCCATCCTAGCGGGAGGAGAGACCCAGTACTTC; CDR3: CAILAGGETQYF
J: TRBJ1-1; D: TRBD1; V: TRBV2; DNA: TGTGCCAGCAGTGAATTAACCCCCAGGGGGCGCAACACTGAAGCTTTCTTT; CDR3: CASSELTPRGRNTEAFF
J: TRBJ2-1; D: -; V: TRBV4-1; DNA: TGCGCCAGCAGCTCATTCGGGGAGCTCGATGAGCAGTTCTTC; CDR3: CASSSFGELDEQFF
J: TRBJ1-4; D: TRBD1; V: TRBV9; DNA: TGTGCCAGCAGCGCCGAGGGACAGGGGATGGAGAAACTGTTTTTT; CDR3: CASSAEGQGMEKLFF
J: TRBJ1-4; D: -; V: TRBV5-1; DNA: TGCGCCAGCAGCTTGGGTGGCGGGGATAATGAAAAACTGTTTTTT; CDR3: CASSLGGGDNEKLFF
J: TRBJ1-1; D: TRBD1; V: TRBV7-9; DNA: TGTGCCAGCAGCCCTGGGGACAGGGACACGACTGAAGCTTTCTTT; CDR3: CASSPGDRDTTEAFF
J: TRBJ1-1; D: TRBD1; V: TRBV5-6; DNA: TGTGCCAGCAGCCCTATCGGACAGGGAAAAGCTTTCTTT; CDR3: CASSPIGQGKAFF
J: TRBJ1-1; D: -; V: TRBV18; DNA: TGTGCCAGCTCACCCTCGTCGGGCACTGAAGCTTTCTTT; CDR3: CASSPSSGTEAFF
J: TRBJ2-1; D: -; V: TRBV29-1; DNA: TGCAGCGTTGAATCGGGGAATAGCTACAATGAGCAGTTCTTC; CDR3: CSVESGNSYNEQFF
J: TRBJ1-1; D: -; V: TRBV18; DNA: TGTGCCAGCTCACCAGCGAGGACAATTGCCGTGAACACTGAAGCTTTCTTT; CDR3: CASSPARTIAVNTEAFF
J: TRBJ2-3; D: -; V: TRBV21-1; DNA: TGTGCCAGCAGCAAAGGGTGCACCCCAAGCACTAGCACAGATACGCAGTATTTT; CDR3: CASSKGCTPSTSTDTQYF
J: TRBJ2-1; D: TRBD2; V: TRBV27; DNA: TGTGCCAGCAGTCTTATGAGCGGGAGTCCCTACAATGAGCAGTTCTTC; CDR3: CASSLMSGSPYNEQFF
J: TRBJ2-2; D: TRBD2; V: TRBV19; DNA: TGTGCCAGTAGTATCCTCAGCGGGGTCACCGGGGAGCTGTTTTTT; CDR3: CASSILSGVTGELFF
J: TRBJ2-3; D: TRBD2; V: TRBV6-1; DNA: TGTGCCAGCAGTGAAACCCCCGGGCGGGGGATCACAGATACGCAGTATTTT; CDR3: CASSETPGRGITDTQYF
J: TRBJ1-5; D: -; V: TRBV7-9; DNA: TGTGCCAGCCAGTGGCCCAATCAGCCCCAGCATTTT; CDR3: CASQWPNQPQHF
J: TRBJ2-3; D: TRBD2; V: TRBV4-2; DNA: TGTGCCAGCAGCCAAGGGACTAGCGGGACCACAGATACGCAGTATTTT; CDR3: CASSQGTSGTTDTQYF
J: TRBJ1-3; D: -; V: TRBV28; DNA: TGTGCCAGCAGTTTAGCCCGGGGGAGAAACACCATATATTTT; CDR3: CASSLARGRNTIYF